This T cell receptor (beta chain) emerged from a study of Graves' ophthalmopathy and Graves' hyperthyroidism. Notes on the study in general: Forecasting of ophthalmopathy progression by the model achieved approximately 70% sensitivity and roughly 72% specificity.

The TCR beta CDR3 regions underwent amplification from RNA transcripts. First-round RT-PCR with HTBI primers preceded a second-round multiplex PCR. In TCRdb, the multiplex PCR reads were re-called with MiXCR into one record per CDR3 protein. This table has about 700,000 distinct CDR3 sequences, approximately 40% appearing once. This clonotype turned up a few times. Its antigen is not known. A clone one base away is much larger, so this may be a read error. None of the included patients had other autoimmune diseases, uncontrolled infections, pregnancy or lactation, as these led to exclusion. CDR1 and CDR2 (germline): SEHNR, FQNEAQ (reference sequence). V dropped 5 bases and J dropped 2; count of bases not matched to a gene: 6. The CDR3 covers 15 residues.

J is TRBJ1-2 and V is TRBV7-9; TRBD1 matches at 9 bases. Source material: peripheral blood. The source of this sequence is an adult man with Graves' ophthalmopathy. The CDR3 spells CASSEGTGLNYGYTF. The CDR3 nucleotides read TGTGCCAGCAGCGAAGGGACAGGGCTAAACTATGGCTACACCTTC.